The entry below describes one TCR beta chain. Its antigen is not identified. Germline V gene lookup returns CDR1 SGHRS and CDR2 YFSETQ. The length of the CDR3 is 16 residues. V was clipped by 1 base and J by 0 bases, with 10 bases between them. The data were taken from a study of blood T cells in healthy people across ages. The study's findings and limits: Those diversity estimates obtained from one million T cells were thought to be underestimates. Observed TCR beta diversity per million T cells went down as age went up. This fall followed a roughly linear course with age.

Together with a sample-barcoded 5' primer, a J-beta primer mix was included in a second PCR lasting 7 to 11 cycles. TCRdb re-derived calls from the 5' RACE reads in MiXCR, one entry per CDR3 protein. Found here are some 670,000 distinct CDR3 sequences, 45% to 60% of them singletons; the top ten hold about 13%. The sequenced sample consisted of blood. V and J are TRBV5-1 and TRBJ2-2; D uncertain. The TCR sequence derives from a woman over 75 in good health. CDR3 sequence: CASSLFWTTNTGELFF. Written as DNA, the CDR3 is TGCGCCAGCAGCTTGTTCTGGACGACGAACACCGGGGAGCTGTTTTTT.